This T cell receptor beta chain was sequenced during a study of blood T cell repertoires in COVID-19. Study-wide background: The United States, Italy and Spain supplied acute and convalescent COVID-19 samples.

Original processing notes: The assay estimated nucleated cells by amplifying reference gene primers. Sequenced by immunoSEQ multiplex PCR; TCRdb stores in-frame clones only, minus some. V, J and clone size derive from that table, while D and trimming were established from the DNA sequence. The data contain 110,000 to 150,000 clones, about 80% of them singletons. The study drew participants aged about 18 to 95 years from roughly 25 US areas. Cohort 3 recovery required two negative PCRs, clearance, or symptom resolution. The V end lost 7 bases, the J end lost 1 base, and 13 bases lay between the germline ends. Germline loops: CDR1 SNHLY, CDR2 FYNNEI. The CDR3 consists of 14 residues.

The chain carries TRBV2 and TRBJ1-1; no reliable D call. The sequence derives from a woman between 50 and 59 years old who had recovered from COVID-19. Sequenced input: PBMCs or T cells enriched from blood (not recorded which). CDR3 DNA: TGTGCCAGCATACCCCGCCCGAGGAACACTGAAGCTTTCTTT. This codes for CASIPRPRNTEAFF.